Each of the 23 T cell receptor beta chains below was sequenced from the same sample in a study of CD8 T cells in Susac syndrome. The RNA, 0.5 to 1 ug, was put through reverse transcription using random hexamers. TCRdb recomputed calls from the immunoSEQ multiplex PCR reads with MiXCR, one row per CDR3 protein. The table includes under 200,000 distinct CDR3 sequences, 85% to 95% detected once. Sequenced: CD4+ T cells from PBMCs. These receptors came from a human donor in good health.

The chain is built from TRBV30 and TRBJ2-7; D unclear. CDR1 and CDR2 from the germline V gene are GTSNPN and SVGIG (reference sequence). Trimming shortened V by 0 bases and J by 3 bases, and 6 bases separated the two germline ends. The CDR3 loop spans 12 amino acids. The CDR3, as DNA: TGTGCCTGGAGTGTTGGGATCTACGAGCAGTACGTC. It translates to CAWSVGIYEQYV.

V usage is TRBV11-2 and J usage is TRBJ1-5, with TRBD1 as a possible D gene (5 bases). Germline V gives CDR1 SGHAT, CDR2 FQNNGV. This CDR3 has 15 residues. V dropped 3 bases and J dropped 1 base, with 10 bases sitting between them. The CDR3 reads CASSLGRASNQPQHF. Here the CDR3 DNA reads TGTGCCAGCAGCTTGGGCAGGGCGAGCAATCAGCCCCAGCATTTT.

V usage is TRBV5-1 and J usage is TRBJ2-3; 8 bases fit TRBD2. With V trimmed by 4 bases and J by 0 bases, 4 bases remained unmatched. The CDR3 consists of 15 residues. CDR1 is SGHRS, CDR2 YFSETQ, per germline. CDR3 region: CASSISGASTDTQYF. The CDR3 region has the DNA TGCGCCAGCAGCATTAGCGGGGCCAGCACAGATACGCAGTATTTT.

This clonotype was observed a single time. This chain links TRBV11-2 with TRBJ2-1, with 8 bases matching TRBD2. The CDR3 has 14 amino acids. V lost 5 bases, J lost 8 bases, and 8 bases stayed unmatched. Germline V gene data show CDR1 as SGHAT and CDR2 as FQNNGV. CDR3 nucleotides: TGTGCCAGCAGCCCGGGACTAGAGCTGGATGAGCAGTTCTTC. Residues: CASSPGLELDEQFF.

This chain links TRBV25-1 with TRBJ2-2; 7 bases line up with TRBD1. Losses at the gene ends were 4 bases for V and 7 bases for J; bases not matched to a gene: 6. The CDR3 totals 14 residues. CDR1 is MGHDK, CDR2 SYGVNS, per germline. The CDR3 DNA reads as TGTGCCAGCAGTGGCGACAGGGTAAACGGGGAGCTGTTTTTT. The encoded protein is CASSGDRVNGELFF. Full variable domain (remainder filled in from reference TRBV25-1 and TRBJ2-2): EADIYQTPRYLVIGTGKKITLECSQTMGHDKMYWYQQDPGMELHLIHYSYGVNSTEKGDLSSESTVSRIRTEHFPLTLESARPSHTSQYLCASSGDRVNGELFFGEGSRLTVL.

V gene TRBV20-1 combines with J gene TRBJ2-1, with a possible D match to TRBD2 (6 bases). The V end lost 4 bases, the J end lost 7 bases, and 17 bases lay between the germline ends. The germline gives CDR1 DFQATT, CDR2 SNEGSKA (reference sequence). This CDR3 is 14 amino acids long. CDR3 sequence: CSAKRRTEGNEQFF. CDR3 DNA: TGCAGTGCTAAGAGACGAACGGAGGGAAATGAGCAGTTCTTC.

For the CDR3, the DNA is TGCAGCGCCCACCGCGGGGGCGGGAACACTGAAGCTTTCTTT. It is translated as CSAHRGGGNTEAFF. V usage is TRBV29-1 and J usage is TRBJ1-1, with D possibly TRBD1 on 6 matching bases. Germline V gene data show CDR1 as SQVTM and CDR2 as ANQGSEA. This CDR3 contains 14 residues. V gave up 7 bases and J gave up 1 base, with 16 bases separating them.

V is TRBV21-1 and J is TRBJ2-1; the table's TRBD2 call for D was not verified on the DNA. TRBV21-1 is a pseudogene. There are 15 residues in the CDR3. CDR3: CASSLHRGLAAEQFF. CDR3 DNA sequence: TGTGCCAGCAGCCTACACAGGGGACTAGCGGCCGAGCAGTTCTTC.

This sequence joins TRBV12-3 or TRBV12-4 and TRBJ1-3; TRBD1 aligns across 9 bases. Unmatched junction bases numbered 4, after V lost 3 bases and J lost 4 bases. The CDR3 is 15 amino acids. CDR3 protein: CASSFGTGQGNTIYF. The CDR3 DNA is TGTGCCAGCAGTTTTGGGACAGGGCAAGGAAACACCATATATTTT.

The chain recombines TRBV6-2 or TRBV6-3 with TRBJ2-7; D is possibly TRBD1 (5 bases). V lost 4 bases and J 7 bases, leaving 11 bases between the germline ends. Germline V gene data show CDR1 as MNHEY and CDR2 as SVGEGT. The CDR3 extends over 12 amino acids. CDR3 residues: CASSWGEREQYF. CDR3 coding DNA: TGTGCCAGCAGTTGGGGCGAGAGGGAGCAGTACTTC.

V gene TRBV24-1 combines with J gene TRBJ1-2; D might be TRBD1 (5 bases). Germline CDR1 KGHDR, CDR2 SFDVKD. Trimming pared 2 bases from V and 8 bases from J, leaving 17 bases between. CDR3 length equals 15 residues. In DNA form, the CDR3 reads TGTGCCACCAGTGATTGGTCGGAGGGGACTTCCGGCTACACCTTC. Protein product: CATSDWSEGTSGYTF.

This chain's CDR3 is CASSPGQGGLGIQYF. CDR3 nucleotide sequence: TGTGCCAGCAGTCCGGGACAGGGCGGTTTAGGCATTCAGTACTTC. The chain employs TRBV6-6 and TRBJ2-4; 9 nucleotides agree with TRBD1. The CDR3 extends over 15 amino acids. The J segment lost 9 bases and the V segment lost 5 bases, leaving 11 bases of the junction unmatched. Germline V gene sequence: CDR1 MNHNY, CDR2 SVGAGI (reference sequence).

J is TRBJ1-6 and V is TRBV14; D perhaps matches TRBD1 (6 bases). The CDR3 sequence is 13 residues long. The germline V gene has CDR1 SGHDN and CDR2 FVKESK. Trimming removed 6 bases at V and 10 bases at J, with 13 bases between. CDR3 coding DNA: TGTGCCAGCAGTGGACAGCTAAGATCACCCCTCCACTTT. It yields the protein CASSGQLRSPLHF.

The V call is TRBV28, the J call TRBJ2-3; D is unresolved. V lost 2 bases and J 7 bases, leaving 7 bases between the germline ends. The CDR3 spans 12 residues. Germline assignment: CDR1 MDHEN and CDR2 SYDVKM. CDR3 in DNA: TGTGCCAGCAGTTTAAGGAGCTATACGCAGTATTTT. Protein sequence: CASSLRSYTQYF.

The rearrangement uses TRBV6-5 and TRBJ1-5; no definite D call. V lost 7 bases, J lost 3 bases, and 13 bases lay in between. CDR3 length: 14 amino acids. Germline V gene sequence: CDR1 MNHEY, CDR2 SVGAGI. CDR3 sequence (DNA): TGTGCCAGCAAGTCATCCGGAAACAATCAGCCCCAGCATTTT. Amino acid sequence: CASKSSGNNQPQHF.

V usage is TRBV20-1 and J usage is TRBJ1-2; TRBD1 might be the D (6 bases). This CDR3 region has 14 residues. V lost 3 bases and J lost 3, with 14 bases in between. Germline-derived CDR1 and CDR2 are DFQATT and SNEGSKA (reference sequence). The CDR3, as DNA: TGCAGTGCTAGCGAACAGGGTGTGTACTATGGCTACACCTTC. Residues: CSASEQGVYYGYTF.

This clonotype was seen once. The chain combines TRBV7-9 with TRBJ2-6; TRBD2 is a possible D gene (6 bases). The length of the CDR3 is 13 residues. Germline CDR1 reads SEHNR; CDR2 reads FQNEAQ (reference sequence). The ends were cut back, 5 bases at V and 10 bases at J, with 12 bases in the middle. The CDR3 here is CASSLLGLNVLTF. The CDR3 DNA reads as TGTGCCAGCAGCCTGCTGGGACTTAACGTCCTGACTTTC. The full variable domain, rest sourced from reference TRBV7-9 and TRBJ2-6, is DTGVSQNPRHKITKRGQNVTFRCDPISEHNRLYWYRQTLGQGPEFLTYFQNEAQLEKSRLLSDRFSAERPKGSFSTLEIQRTEQGDSAMYLCASSLLGLNVLTFGAGSRLTVL.

DNA for the CDR3: TGCAGTGCCACTATGGGGGATTACACTGAAGCTTTCTTT. Translation: CSATMGDYTEAFF. The rearrangement uses TRBV20-1 and TRBJ1-1; D possibly corresponds to TRBD1 (5 bases). The CDR3 has 13 amino acids. The germline CDR1 and CDR2 sequences are DFQATT and SNEGSKA (reference sequence). The ends were cut back, 6 bases at V and 3 bases at J, with 14 bases in the middle.

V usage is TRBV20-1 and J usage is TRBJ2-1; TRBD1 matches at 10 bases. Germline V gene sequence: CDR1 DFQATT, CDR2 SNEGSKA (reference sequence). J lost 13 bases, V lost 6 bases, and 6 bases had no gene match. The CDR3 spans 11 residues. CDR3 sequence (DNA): TGCAGTGCGCCCGACAGGGGGCTACAGTTCTTC. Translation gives CSAPDRGLQFF.

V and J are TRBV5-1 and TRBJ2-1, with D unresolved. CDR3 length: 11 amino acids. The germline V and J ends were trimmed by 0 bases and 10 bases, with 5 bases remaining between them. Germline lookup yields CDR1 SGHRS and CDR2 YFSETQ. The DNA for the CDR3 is TGCGCCAGCAGCTTGGGCAGGGAGCAGTTCTTC. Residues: CASSLGREQFF.

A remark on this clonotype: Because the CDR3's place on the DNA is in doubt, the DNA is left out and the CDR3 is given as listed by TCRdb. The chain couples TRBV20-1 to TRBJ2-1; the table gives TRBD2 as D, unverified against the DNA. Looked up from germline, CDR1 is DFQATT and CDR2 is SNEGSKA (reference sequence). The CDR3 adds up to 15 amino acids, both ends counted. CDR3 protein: CSVPGAFGRGSNEFF.

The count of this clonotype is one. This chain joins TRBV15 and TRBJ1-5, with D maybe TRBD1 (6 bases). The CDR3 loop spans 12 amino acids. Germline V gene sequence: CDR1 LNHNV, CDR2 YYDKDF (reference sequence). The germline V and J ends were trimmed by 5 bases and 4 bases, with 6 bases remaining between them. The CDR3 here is CATSDRNQPQHF. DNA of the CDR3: TGTGCCACCAGCGACAGGAATCAGCCCCAGCATTTT.

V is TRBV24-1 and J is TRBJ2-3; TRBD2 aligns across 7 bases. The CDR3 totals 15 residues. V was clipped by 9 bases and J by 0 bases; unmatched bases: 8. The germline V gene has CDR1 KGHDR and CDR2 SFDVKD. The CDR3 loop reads CATSSERGSTDTQYF. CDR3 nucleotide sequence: TGTGCCACCTCGTCCGAGCGGGGTAGCACAGATACGCAGTATTTT.